These T cell receptor beta chains were read from a single sample in a study of lymphopenia after photon versus proton radiotherapy. The data were produced by immunoSEQ multiplex PCR, yet TCRdb's version contains in-frame clones alone and is incomplete. The repertoire consists of approximately 150,000 clones, with around nine tenths occurring once and the leading ten covering around 5%. The specimen was peripheral blood, collected from a patient treated with photon-based radiotherapy. These TCRs come from a man aged 50 to 60 with gastric cancer. The CDR3 runs from the conserved cysteine through the conserved F or W. The D gene is left open where the match is weak. Clone size appears in some rows only: once, few, many, or a class for an expanded clone.

j_gene: TRBJ2-1; v_gene: TRBV11-2; abundance: -; d_gene: -; CDR3aa: CASSPLSRSSYNEQFF; CDR3nt: TGTGCCAGCAGCCCCCTCTCACGGAGCTCCTACAATGAGCAGTTCTTC
j_gene: TRBJ1-4; v_gene: TRBV18; abundance: -; d_gene: -; CDR3aa: CASSPRGQFNEKLFF; CDR3nt: TGTGCCAGCTCACCTAGAGGACAGTTTAATGAAAAACTGTTTTTT
j_gene: TRBJ1-2; v_gene: TRBV18; abundance: -; d_gene: TRBD1; CDR3aa: CASSPLRGLSDYGYTF; CDR3nt: TGTGCCAGCTCACCGCTCAGGGGGCTCTCGGACTATGGCTACACCTTC
j_gene: TRBJ2-2; v_gene: TRBV27; abundance: -; d_gene: -; CDR3aa: CASSFSRQGGTGELFF; CDR3nt: TGTGCCAGCAGTTTTTCGAGACAGGGAGGCACCGGGGAGCTGTTTTTT
j_gene: TRBJ2-5; v_gene: TRBV11-2; abundance: -; d_gene: TRBD1; CDR3aa: CASSLGTSGQGAETQYF; CDR3nt: TGTGCCAGCAGCTTGGGGACATCGGGACAGGGGGCCGAGACCCAGTACTTC
j_gene: TRBJ1-5; v_gene: TRBV30; abundance: once; d_gene: TRBD1; CDR3aa: CAWSAGGSRSQPQHF; CDR3nt: TGTGCCTGGAGTGCAGGGGGGAGTCGGTCTCAGCCCCAGCATTTT
j_gene: TRBJ2-1; v_gene: TRBV4-3; abundance: -; d_gene: -; CDR3aa: CASSQEAGRANEQFF; CDR3nt: TGCGCCAGCAGCCAAGAAGCAGGCAGAGCAAATGAGCAGTTCTTC
j_gene: TRBJ1-1; v_gene: TRBV4-3; abundance: -; d_gene: TRBD1; CDR3aa: CASSTRTGMNTEAFF; CDR3nt: TGCGCCAGCAGCACTAGGACAGGGATGAACACTGAAGCTTTCTTT
j_gene: TRBJ1-3; v_gene: TRBV28; abundance: -; d_gene: -; CDR3aa: CASKQDSGNTIYF; CDR3nt: TGTGCCAGCAAACAGGACTCTGGAAACACCATATATTTT
j_gene: TRBJ2-2; v_gene: TRBV6-5; abundance: -; d_gene: -; CDR3aa: CASSLGRAGELFF; CDR3nt: TGTGCCAGCAGTCTCGGGCGGGCCGGGGAGCTGTTTTTT
j_gene: TRBJ2-3; v_gene: TRBV4-2; abundance: -; d_gene: -; CDR3aa: CASSQVLVRWGGTDTQYF; CDR3nt: TGTGCCAGCAGCCAAGTCCTAGTGCGCTGGGGTGGCACAGATACGCAGTATTTT
j_gene: TRBJ2-2; v_gene: TRBV6-6; abundance: once; d_gene: TRBD2; CDR3aa: CASSYTAGGVTGELFF; CDR3nt: TGTGCCAGCAGTTACACGGCGGGGGGCGTCACCGGGGAGCTGTTTTTT
j_gene: TRBJ1-4; v_gene: TRBV28; abundance: -; d_gene: -; CDR3aa: CASRELEGEKLFF; CDR3nt: TGTGCCAGCCGTGAGCTCGAGGGAGAAAAACTGTTTTTT
j_gene: TRBJ2-7; v_gene: TRBV5-1; abundance: -; d_gene: TRBD1; CDR3aa: CASSPLTGISYEQYF; CDR3nt: TGCGCCAGCAGCCCCTTGACAGGGATCTCCTACGAGCAGTACTTC
j_gene: TRBJ2-3; v_gene: TRBV28; abundance: few; d_gene: -; CDR3aa: CASSFVAGTDTQYF; CDR3nt: TGTGCCAGCAGTTTTGTAGCGGGCACAGATACGCAGTATTTT
j_gene: TRBJ1-1; v_gene: TRBV4-1; abundance: -; d_gene: -; CDR3aa: CASSQVSGQRNTEAFF; CDR3nt: TGCGCCAGCAGCCAAGTATCCGGACAGAGGAACACTGAAGCTTTCTTT
j_gene: TRBJ2-7; v_gene: TRBV6-1; abundance: -; d_gene: -; CDR3aa: CASSEAGTGVLYEQYF; CDR3nt: TGTGCCAGCAGTGAAGCCGGGACGGGGGTACTCTACGAGCAGTACTTC
j_gene: TRBJ2-1; v_gene: TRBV6-5; abundance: -; d_gene: TRBD2; CDR3aa: CASKPGLARDEQFF; CDR3nt: TGTGCCAGCAAACCGGGACTAGCGAGGGATGAGCAGTTCTTC
j_gene: TRBJ1-3; v_gene: TRBV19; abundance: -; d_gene: -; CDR3aa: CASSIDGRSGNTIYF; CDR3nt: TGTGCCAGTAGTATAGACGGGCGCTCTGGAAACACCATATATTTT
j_gene: TRBJ2-5; v_gene: TRBV18; abundance: -; d_gene: -; CDR3aa: CASSPLGHPETQYF; CDR3nt: TGTGCCAGCTCACCACTCGGACACCCCGAGACCCAGTACTTC
j_gene: TRBJ2-2; v_gene: TRBV6-1; abundance: -; d_gene: TRBD1; CDR3aa: CASSEEPGTGATGELFF; CDR3nt: TGTGCCAGCAGTGAAGAGCCCGGGACAGGGGCAACCGGGGAGCTGTTTTTT
j_gene: TRBJ1-1; v_gene: TRBV11-2; abundance: -; d_gene: -; CDR3aa: CASSSRMGGTEAFF; CDR3nt: TGTGCCAGCAGCTCACGAATGGGGGGGACTGAAGCTTTCTTT
j_gene: TRBJ2-3; v_gene: TRBV7-8; abundance: once; d_gene: -; CDR3aa: CASSLARLDTQYF; CDR3nt: TGTGCCAGCAGCTTGGCTAGATTGGATACGCAGTATTTT
j_gene: TRBJ1-2; v_gene: TRBV30; abundance: -; d_gene: -; CDR3aa: CAWSPGLTF; CDR3nt: TGTGCCTGGAGTCCCGGGCTCACCTTC
j_gene: TRBJ1-3; v_gene: TRBV5-1; abundance: -; d_gene: TRBD1; CDR3aa: CASSLSPTMGQLDTIYF; CDR3nt: TGCGCCAGCAGCTTGTCGCCGACGATGGGACAGTTGGACACCATATATTTT
j_gene: TRBJ2-5; v_gene: TRBV9; abundance: -; d_gene: TRBD1; CDR3aa: CASSPQGQGRGETQYF; CDR3nt: TGTGCCAGCAGCCCACAGGGACAGGGGAGAGGAGAGACCCAGTACTTC
j_gene: TRBJ1-4; v_gene: TRBV6-1; abundance: -; d_gene: -; CDR3aa: CASSDRYGRVEKLFF; CDR3nt: TGTGCCAGCAGTGACCGCTACGGGAGGGTTGAAAAACTGTTTTTT
j_gene: TRBJ2-7; v_gene: TRBV2; abundance: -; d_gene: -; CDR3aa: CASSYNRDPPGIEQYF; CDR3nt: TGTGCCAGCAGTTATAACCGGGACCCTCCCGGTATCGAGCAGTACTTC